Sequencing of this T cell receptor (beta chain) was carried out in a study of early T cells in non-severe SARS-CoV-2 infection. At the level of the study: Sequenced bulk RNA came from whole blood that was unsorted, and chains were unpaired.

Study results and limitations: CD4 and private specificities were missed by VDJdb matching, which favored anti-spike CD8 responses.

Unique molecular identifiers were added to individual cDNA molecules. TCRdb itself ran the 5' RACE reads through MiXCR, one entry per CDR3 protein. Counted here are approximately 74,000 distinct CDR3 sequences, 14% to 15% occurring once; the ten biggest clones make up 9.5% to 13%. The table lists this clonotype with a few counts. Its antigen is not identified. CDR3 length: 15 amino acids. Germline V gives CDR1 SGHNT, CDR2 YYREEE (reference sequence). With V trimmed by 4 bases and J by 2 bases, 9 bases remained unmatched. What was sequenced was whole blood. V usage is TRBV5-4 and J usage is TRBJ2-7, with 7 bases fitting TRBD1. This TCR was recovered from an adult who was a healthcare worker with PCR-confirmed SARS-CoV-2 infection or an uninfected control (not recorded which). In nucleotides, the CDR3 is TGTGCCAGCAGCCCGGGACAGAGCACCACCTACGAGCAGTACTTC. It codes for CASSPGQSTTYEQYF.